A single sample is the source of the 24 T cell receptor beta chains below, sequenced in a study of T-cell reconstitution after alpha-beta-depleted transplantation in children. The library targeted TCRbeta and was prepared with unique molecular identifiers. From the PCR reads, TCRdb called clonotypes with MiXCR, one entry per CDR3 protein. Among roughly 790,000 distinct CDR3 sequences listed, 16% were seen once. Specimen: PBMCs, mostly from graft donor cells, collected 360 days after TCRalphabeta/CD19-depleted stem cell transplant. All receptors derive from a male patient under 18 who had a stem cell transplant for acute lymphoblastic leukemia, so the T cells may come from the graft donor.

Ten or more counts support this clonotype. V gene TRBV7-9 combines with J gene TRBJ2-1; D remains ambiguous. Trimming left V 1 base short and J 5 bases short, with 15 bases between. This CDR3 has 16 amino acids. Per germline, CDR1 SEHNR and CDR2 FQNEAQ (reference sequence). The CDR3 sequence is CASSLETQMFNNEQFF. CDR3 sequence (DNA): TGTGCCAGCAGCTTAGAGACCCAGATGTTTAACAATGAGCAGTTCTTC.

The chain carries TRBV7-6 and TRBJ2-1; TRBD1 matches at 7 bases. The CDR3 spans 15 residues. Trimming removed 4 bases from V and 10 bases from J; junction bases left unmatched: 13. In germline, CDR1 is SGHVS, CDR2 FNYEAQ. Here the CDR3 reads CASSSRKGLRGEQFF. CDR3 in DNA: TGTGCCAGCAGCTCCCGTAAGGGGCTCAGGGGGGAGCAGTTCTTC.

This clonotype was detected only a few times. The chain combines TRBV5-1 with TRBJ2-3, with 11 bases aligning to TRBD2. The V segment lost 6 bases and the J segment 3 bases; nucleotides outside the gene matches: 6. This CDR3 has 15 amino acids. Germline values: CDR1 SGHRS, CDR2 YFSETQ. In DNA, the CDR3 is TGCGCCAGCATCCGACTAGCGGGATCGACAGATACGCAGTATTTT. Protein: CASIRLAGSTDTQYF.

V and J are TRBV7-3 and TRBJ2-5; no clear D. Trimming stripped 3 bases from V and 2 bases from J, with 7 bases between. The CDR3 totals 13 residues. Germline assignment: CDR1 SGHTA and CDR2 FQGTGA. The chain's CDR3 is CASSFHPQETQYF. The CDR3, as DNA: TGTGCCAGCAGCTTCCACCCTCAAGAGACCCAGTACTTC. The entire variable domain, with the rest obtained from reference TRBV7-3 and TRBJ2-5, is as follows: GAGVSQTPSNKVTEKGKYVELRCDPISGHTALYWYRQSLGQGPEFLIYFQGTGAADDSGLPNDRFFAVRPEGSVSTLKIQRTERGDSAVYLCASSFHPQETQYFGPGTRLLVL.

This clonotype occurred a few times. The chain uses TRBV27 and TRBJ2-3; the D is unclear. The CDR3 extends over 17 amino acids. Germline CDR1 and CDR2: MNHEY and SMNVEV (reference sequence). V lost 3 bases and J 1 base, leaving 17 bases between the germline ends. Written as DNA, the CDR3 is TGTGCCAGCAGTTTCTTCCCCCAGCGTGTGGGCACAGATACGCAGTATTTT. Translation gives CASSFFPQRVGTDTQYF.

This clonotype has a count of ten or more. This sequence joins TRBV4-1 and TRBJ1-1, with D unresolved. Germline V gene lookup returns CDR1 MGHRA and CDR2 YSYEKL. This CDR3 is 12 amino acids long. V was clipped by 4 bases and J by 6 bases, with 9 bases between them. CDR3 in DNA: TGCGCCAGCAGCCTATGGGGAGCTGAAGCTTTCTTT. Its protein product is CASSLWGAEAFF.

In its sample, this clonotype was seen a few times. V usage is TRBV6-1 and J usage is TRBJ1-6; 8 bases map to TRBD1. This CDR3 is built from 16 residues. The germline V gene has CDR1 MNHNS and CDR2 SASEGT. With 7 bases clipped from V and 6 bases from J, the junction kept 11 bases outside the gene matches. The CDR3 protein is CASTGQGAGVNSPLHF. CDR3 coding DNA: TGTGCCAGCACTGGGCAGGGGGCCGGGGTTAATTCACCCCTCCACTTT.

The chain employs TRBV20-1 and TRBJ2-7, with 9 positions matching TRBD1. V dropped 6 bases and J dropped 1; count of bases not matched to a gene: 7. This CDR3 has 14 amino acids. CDR1 and CDR2 (germline): DFQATT, SNEGSKA (reference sequence). The CDR3 here is CSAPTDRGSYEQYF. DNA for the CDR3: TGCAGTGCGCCAACCGACAGGGGGTCCTACGAGCAGTACTTC.

This clonotype was detected ten times or more. The genes are TRBV5-1 and TRBJ1-4; a possible D gene is TRBD1 (5 bases). The CDR3 spans 15 residues. Germline values: CDR1 SGHRS, CDR2 YFSETQ. Trimming stripped 4 bases from V and 0 bases from J, with 10 bases between. The CDR3 DNA is TGCGCCAGCAGCCGCAGGGCTTCAACTAATGAAAAACTGTTTTTT. Protein: CASSRRASTNEKLFF.

The CDR3 sequence is CSVVSGRGRNEQFF. The CDR3 bases are TGCAGCGTTGTATCGGGGCGGGGGAGAAATGAGCAGTTCTTC. The V and J genes are TRBV29-1 and TRBJ2-1, with 7 nucleotides matching TRBD2. Germline V gene data show CDR1 as SQVTM and CDR2 as ANQGSEA. The CDR3 is made up of 14 amino acids. Unmatched junction bases numbered 10, after V lost 4 bases and J lost 7 bases.

The chain joins TRBV5-6 to TRBJ2-3; 9 bases line up with TRBD2. Germline assignment: CDR1 SGHDT and CDR2 YYEEEE. V trimming: 3 bases; J trimming: 6 bases; junction bases outside the gene matches: 5. The CDR3 totals 14 residues. CDR3 bases: TGTGCCAGCAGCTGGGGACTAGCCGGGGATACGCAGTATTTT. It codes for CASSWGLAGDTQYF.

The chain carries TRBV12-3 or TRBV12-4 and TRBJ2-7; no definite D call. The V gene lost 1 base and the J gene lost 4 bases, with 17 bases spanning the gap. The CDR3 totals 16 residues. The CDR3 nucleotides read TGTGCCAGCAGTTTAGACATAGTATCTGTGAGGTACGAGCAGTACTTC. Its protein is CASSLDIVSVRYEQYF.

This clonotype has a count of ten or more. The rearrangement uses TRBV27 and TRBJ2-3, with D perhaps TRBD1 (6 bases). The CDR3 is made up of 15 amino acids. Germline CDR1 MNHEY, CDR2 SMNVEV (reference sequence). Trimming removed 3 bases from V and 5 bases from J, with 15 bases in between. In DNA, the CDR3 is TGTGCCAGCAGTTTTGTTGAGGGGGAGCTAGATACGCAGTATTTT. Translating it yields CASSFVEGELDTQYF.

The chain couples TRBV4-2 to TRBJ1-3, with TRBD1 as a possible D gene (6 bases). The V gene's germline CDR1 is LGHNA and CDR2 YNFKEQ. V was pared by 1 base and J by 6 bases, with 13 bases between. This CDR3 contains 15 residues. The CDR3 region is CASSQAGQLANTIYF. The CDR3 coding sequence is TGTGCCAGCAGCCAAGCAGGACAGCTCGCAAACACCATATATTTT.

This clonotype was counted between two and nine times. CDR3 amino acids: CASRNSGRLYNEQFF. The CDR3 DNA reads TGCGCCAGCAGAAATAGCGGGAGGCTTTACAATGAGCAGTTCTTC. The V and J genes are TRBV5-1 and TRBJ2-1, with TRBD2 matching over 10 bases. CDR1 and CDR2 (germline): SGHRS, YFSETQ. V trimming: 5 bases; J trimming: 4 bases; junction bases outside the gene matches: 6. The CDR3 totals 15 residues.

This clonotype was seen only a few times. The chain combines TRBV20-1 with TRBJ2-7; D perhaps matches TRBD1 (6 bases). This CDR3 is 14 amino acids long. Trimming took 1 base from V and 3 from J, leaving 13 bases between them. The germline V gene has CDR1 DFQATT and CDR2 SNEGSKA (reference sequence). For the CDR3, the DNA is TGCAGTGCTAGAGGGTGGACAGAGCGCTACGAGCAGTACTTC. Protein product: CSARGWTERYEQYF.

There are many counts of this clonotype. CDR3 residues: CASSPTASGRVTYNEQFF. The DNA of the CDR3 is TGCGCCAGCAGCCCGACCGCTAGCGGGAGGGTAACCTACAATGAGCAGTTCTTC. The chain links TRBV5-1 to TRBJ2-1; 12 nucleotides align to TRBD2. After removal of 4 bases from V and 2 bases from J, the junction contained 10 bases not matched to a gene. The CDR3 length is 18 residues. Germline V CDR1 and CDR2: SGHRS, YFSETQ.

This clonotype appeared many times. The J gene is TRBJ2-7, the V gene TRBV5-5, with D uncertain. The CDR3 is 15 residues long. The germline V gene encodes CDR1 SGHKS and CDR2 YYEKEE (reference sequence). The V gene lost 1 base and the J gene lost 0 bases, with 11 bases spanning the gap. The CDR3 coding sequence is TGTGCCAGCAGCTTGAACCGGGTGGTCTCCTACGAGCAGTACTTC. This codes for CASSLNRVVSYEQYF.

This clonotype showed up just a few times. The rearrangement joins TRBV25-1 to TRBJ2-7, with TRBD2 identical over 9 bases. Per germline, CDR1 MGHDK and CDR2 SYGVNS. After removal of 6 bases from V and 3 bases from J, the junction contained 9 bases not matched to a gene. The CDR3 is made up of 15 amino acids. The CDR3 DNA sequence: TGTGCCAGCAGCGAAGGTCTAGCGGGGCTCTACGAGCAGTACTTC. It codes for CASSEGLAGLYEQYF.

There are a few counts of this clonotype. The rearrangement joins TRBV29-1 to TRBJ2-3, with D uncertain. Germline CDR1 SQVTM, CDR2 ANQGSEA. The CDR3 length is 13 residues. The germline V and J ends were trimmed by 3 bases and 3 bases, with 10 bases remaining between them. DNA for the CDR3: TGCAGCGTTGATTTGGGTTTTACAGATACGCAGTATTTT. Protein product: CSVDLGFTDTQYF.

This clonotype was counted many times. Here the CDR3 reads CASRHTTGGSTDTQYF. The CDR3 DNA is TGCGCCAGCAGGCACACTACAGGGGGTAGCACAGATACGCAGTATTTT. The J gene is TRBJ2-3, the V gene TRBV5-1, with 8 nucleotides matching TRBD1. The junction had 8 bases not matched to a gene; V was cut back by 5 bases and J by 0 bases. The CDR3 spans 16 residues. Germline-derived CDR1 and CDR2 are SGHRS and YFSETQ.

V is TRBV5-5 and J is TRBJ2-7, with 9 bases aligning to TRBD1. V lost 1 base to trimming and J lost 6 bases; unmatched junction nucleotides: 2. The CDR3 loop spans 13 amino acids. Germline loops: CDR1 SGHKS, CDR2 YYEKEE (reference sequence). In DNA form, the CDR3 reads TGTGCCAGCAGCTTGTGGACAGGGGTCGAGCAGTACTTC. Its protein is CASSLWTGVEQYF.

The chain carries TRBV18 and TRBJ2-5; 9 nucleotides agree with TRBD1. Looked up from germline, CDR1 is KGHSH and CDR2 is LQKENI. Trimming cost V 4 bases and J 5 bases; bases outside gene matches: 8. CDR3 size: 15 residues. DNA for the CDR3: TGTGCCAGCTCACAAGGGACAGGGCTAGAGGAGACCCAGTACTTC. Residues: CASSQGTGLEETQYF.

The CDR3 bases are TGTGCCAGCAGCTTAGGACCGGGCGGGAGAATCTACAATGAGCAGTTCTTC. It translates to CASSLGPGGRIYNEQFF. The chain employs TRBV7-2 and TRBJ2-1, with TRBD2 matching over 7 bases. The CDR3 is 17 residues long. V shed 1 base and J 3 bases; nucleotides not matched to a gene: 9. The germline V gene encodes CDR1 SGHTA and CDR2 FQGNSA.